These T cell receptor beta chains were read from a single sample in a study of blood T cell repertoires in COVID-19. Data came from immunoSEQ multiplex PCR; TCRdb stores just in-frame clones and leaves some out. The sample has 95,000 to 150,000 clones; about 79% are singletons. Source material: peripheral blood. These receptors all stem from a woman between 65 and 79 years old with acute or convalescent COVID-19. The CDR3 runs from the conserved cysteine through the conserved F or W. Each record gives: clone size, D gene, J gene, V gene, CDR3 DNA, CDR3 protein. D genes are given only for firm matches. Clone size appears in some rows only: once, few, many, or a class for an expanded clone.

clone size: -; D gene: TRBD1; J gene: TRBJ1-2; V gene: TRBV27; CDR3 DNA: TGTGCCAGCAGTTTGAGACGGGACAGGGGCTTCTATGGCTACACCTTC; CDR3 protein: CASSLRRDRGFYGYTF
clone size: few; D gene: -; J gene: TRBJ1-5; V gene: TRBV7-2; CDR3 DNA: TGTGCCAGCAGCTTAGGGCCCTCATACGTGCCCCAGCATTTT; CDR3 protein: CASSLGPSYVPQHF
clone size: -; D gene: -; J gene: TRBJ1-1; V gene: TRBV6-6; CDR3 DNA: TGTGCCAGCAGTTACACGGACATGAACACTGAAGCTTTCTTT; CDR3 protein: CASSYTDMNTEAFF
clone size: -; D gene: TRBD1; J gene: TRBJ1-1; V gene: TRBV6-5; CDR3 DNA: TGTGCCAGCAGTTCTCGACAGGGGACGAACACTGAAGCTTTCTTT; CDR3 protein: CASSSRQGTNTEAFF
clone size: -; D gene: TRBD2; J gene: TRBJ2-3; V gene: TRBV11-3; CDR3 DNA: TGTGCCAGCAGCCCTCTCTGGGACTACTATAGGGCAGATACGCAGTATTTT; CDR3 protein: CASSPLWDYYRADTQYF
clone size: -; D gene: -; J gene: TRBJ2-3; V gene: TRBV11-3; CDR3 DNA: TGTGCCAGCAGCACACAACGTCCGGGAGATACGCAGTATTTT; CDR3 protein: CASSTQRPGDTQYF
clone size: -; D gene: -; J gene: TRBJ2-1; V gene: TRBV15; CDR3 DNA: TGTGCCACCAGCCCGTCTTCAGGCTCCTACAATGAGCAGTTCTTC; CDR3 protein: CATSPSSGSYNEQFF
clone size: -; D gene: -; J gene: TRBJ2-5; V gene: TRBV24-1; CDR3 DNA: TGTGCCACCAGTGATGTGGGGAGAGAGACCCAGTACTTC; CDR3 protein: CATSDVGRETQYF
clone size: -; D gene: -; J gene: TRBJ2-4; V gene: TRBV6-1; CDR3 DNA: TGTGCCAGCAGTGAAGATGGGGGGAGGAACATTCAGTACTTC; CDR3 protein: CASSEDGGRNIQYF
clone size: -; D gene: TRBD1; J gene: TRBJ1-1; V gene: TRBV6-5; CDR3 DNA: TGTGCCAGCAGGCCGGGACAGGGGGAGGTCACTGAAGCTTTCTTT; CDR3 protein: CASRPGQGEVTEAFF
clone size: few; D gene: -; J gene: TRBJ1-1; V gene: TRBV29-1; CDR3 DNA: TGCAGCGCTAGACAGGATTACAACACTGAAGCTTTCTTT; CDR3 protein: CSARQDYNTEAFF
clone size: once; D gene: -; J gene: TRBJ2-2; V gene: TRBV7-2; CDR3 DNA: TGTGCCAGCAGCTTAGCCAGGCTAAACACCGGGGAGCTGTTTTTT; CDR3 protein: CASSLARLNTGELFF
clone size: -; D gene: TRBD1; J gene: TRBJ2-5; V gene: TRBV18; CDR3 DNA: TGTGCCAGCTCACGGACAGGGGGAGAGACCCAGTACTTC; CDR3 protein: CASSRTGGETQYF
clone size: -; D gene: TRBD2; J gene: TRBJ2-7; V gene: TRBV27; CDR3 DNA: TGTGCCAGCAGTTATACAACACCGGGACTAGCGGGACACGAGCAGTACTTC; CDR3 protein: CASSYTTPGLAGHEQYF
clone size: -; D gene: -; J gene: TRBJ1-1; V gene: TRBV19; CDR3 DNA: TGTGCCAGTAGTATCTACAGGGCTTTGAACACTGAAGCTTTCTTT; CDR3 protein: CASSIYRALNTEAFF
clone size: -; D gene: -; J gene: TRBJ1-6; V gene: TRBV5-1; CDR3 DNA: TGCGCCAGCAGCTTGCAGGGAGGCTCACCCCTCCACTTT; CDR3 protein: CASSLQGGSPLHF
clone size: -; D gene: -; J gene: TRBJ1-1; V gene: TRBV18; CDR3 DNA: TGTGCCAGCTCTCAATCTGGAGGCGGACGGACTGAAGCTTTCTTT; CDR3 protein: CASSQSGGGRTEAFF
clone size: once; D gene: -; J gene: TRBJ2-2; V gene: TRBV10-3; CDR3 DNA: TGTGCCATCAGTCCTGGACAGAGCACGAACACCGGGGAGCTGTTTTTT; CDR3 protein: CAISPGQSTNTGELFF
clone size: -; D gene: -; J gene: TRBJ1-2; V gene: TRBV27; CDR3 DNA: TGTGCCAGCAGTTTGGGCAGGGGTGAAGGCTACACCTTC; CDR3 protein: CASSLGRGEGYTF
clone size: -; D gene: -; J gene: TRBJ1-1; V gene: TRBV7-3; CDR3 DNA: TGTGCCAGCAGCTTCGGTCAAGGCGGGGAGGCTTTCTTT; CDR3 protein: CASSFGQGGEAFF
clone size: few; D gene: TRBD1; J gene: TRBJ1-5; V gene: TRBV6-5; CDR3 DNA: TGTGCCAGCAGTACAGGACAGGGCAATCAGCCCCAGCATTTT; CDR3 protein: CASSTGQGNQPQHF
clone size: -; D gene: TRBD2; J gene: TRBJ2-1; V gene: TRBV3-1/TRBV3-2; CDR3 DNA: TGTGCCAGCAGCCAAGATTGGGGGGGGGTCTACAATGAGCAGTTCTTC; CDR3 protein: CASSQDWGGVYNEQFF
clone size: -; D gene: -; J gene: TRBJ2-7; V gene: TRBV19; CDR3 DNA: TGTGCCAGTAGTATAGGCAGCTCCTACGAGCAGTACTTC; CDR3 protein: CASSIGSSYEQYF
clone size: -; D gene: TRBD2; J gene: TRBJ2-3; V gene: TRBV5-1; CDR3 DNA: TGCGCCAGCAGCGCGGTTCTAGCGGGGGGGCCGGGAGATACGCAGTATTTT; CDR3 protein: CASSAVLAGGPGDTQYF
clone size: few; D gene: TRBD1; J gene: TRBJ2-2; V gene: TRBV24-1; CDR3 DNA: TGTGCCACCAGTGGCGAGGTCTCCCGGGACAGCTCCTTCACCGGGGAGCTGTTTTTT; CDR3 protein: CATSGEVSRDSSFTGELFF
clone size: -; D gene: -; J gene: TRBJ1-2; V gene: TRBV24-1; CDR3 DNA: TGTGCCACCAGTGATTCGAGAGGACAAGGCAACCCCTATGGCTACACCTTC; CDR3 protein: CATSDSRGQGNPYGYTF
clone size: -; D gene: -; J gene: TRBJ1-4; V gene: TRBV28; CDR3 DNA: TGTGCCAGCAGTTTATTTACCGGACAGAAGAATGAAAAACTGTTTTTT; CDR3 protein: CASSLFTGQKNEKLFF
clone size: -; D gene: TRBD1; J gene: TRBJ1-4; V gene: TRBV30; CDR3 DNA: TGTGCCTGGAGTCGCCTGGGACAGAAGAATGAAAAACTGTTTTTT; CDR3 protein: CAWSRLGQKNEKLFF
clone size: few; D gene: -; J gene: TRBJ1-2; V gene: TRBV7-2; CDR3 DNA: TGTGCCAGCAGCTTTACGGGGGTCACATCCTATGGCTACACCTTC; CDR3 protein: CASSFTGVTSYGYTF
clone size: -; D gene: -; J gene: TRBJ1-6; V gene: TRBV6-5; CDR3 DNA: TGTGCCAGCAGTTACTTTTTAGAGGGTAATTCACCCCTCCACTTT; CDR3 protein: CASSYFLEGNSPLHF
clone size: -; D gene: TRBD2; J gene: TRBJ2-3; V gene: TRBV3-1/TRBV3-2; CDR3 DNA: TGTGCCAGCAGCCAGACTAGCTCTAGCACAGATACGCAGTATTTT; CDR3 protein: CASSQTSSSTDTQYF
clone size: once; D gene: -; J gene: TRBJ1-1; V gene: TRBV20-1; CDR3 DNA: TGCAGTGCTAGTACCGGGGGGCAGTTCACTGAAGCTTTCTTT; CDR3 protein: CSASTGGQFTEAFF
clone size: -; D gene: -; J gene: TRBJ1-1; V gene: TRBV19; CDR3 DNA: TGTGCCAGTAACACCGGGGGCACTGAAGCTTTCTTT; CDR3 protein: CASNTGGTEAFF
clone size: -; D gene: -; J gene: TRBJ2-4; V gene: TRBV28; CDR3 DNA: TGTGCCAGCAGTTTATTCGCGGGGACCAAAAACATTCAGTACTTC; CDR3 protein: CASSLFAGTKNIQYF
clone size: -; D gene: TRBD2; J gene: TRBJ2-1; V gene: TRBV7-2; CDR3 DNA: TGTGCCAGCAGCTTAGAAGCGGGGGGGCCGTACAATGAGCAGTTCTTC; CDR3 protein: CASSLEAGGPYNEQFF
clone size: -; D gene: TRBD1; J gene: TRBJ2-1; V gene: TRBV18; CDR3 DNA: TGTGCCAGTGGGGACAGGGGCTTCGGTGAGCAGTTCTTC; CDR3 protein: CASGDRGFGEQFF
clone size: -; D gene: -; J gene: TRBJ1-2; V gene: TRBV11-3; CDR3 DNA: TGTGCCAGCAGCTTAGCGGGGGATGGCTACACCTTC; CDR3 protein: CASSLAGDGYTF
clone size: -; D gene: -; J gene: TRBJ2-7; V gene: TRBV18; CDR3 DNA: TGTGCCAGCTCACCTTCGACAGGACCCTACGAGCAGTACTTC; CDR3 protein: CASSPSTGPYEQYF
clone size: -; D gene: TRBD2; J gene: TRBJ2-3; V gene: TRBV2; CDR3 DNA: TGTGCCAGCAGTGGGACTAGCGGGGGGACCCTAAGCACAGATACGCAGTATTTT; CDR3 protein: CASSGTSGGTLSTDTQYF
clone size: once; D gene: TRBD1; J gene: TRBJ1-2; V gene: TRBV19; CDR3 DNA: TGTGCCAGTACCATGGGACAGTTAAACTATGGCTACACCTTC; CDR3 protein: CASTMGQLNYGYTF
clone size: -; D gene: -; J gene: TRBJ2-4; V gene: TRBV3-1/TRBV3-2; CDR3 DNA: TGTGCCAGCAATTCAGAAAAAAACATTCAGTACTTC; CDR3 protein: CASNSEKNIQYF
clone size: -; D gene: -; J gene: TRBJ2-5; V gene: TRBV14; CDR3 DNA: TGTGCCAGCAGCCGAGGCGAGGGTTGGGAGACCCAGTACTTC; CDR3 protein: CASSRGEGWETQYF
clone size: -; D gene: -; J gene: TRBJ1-1; V gene: TRBV5-8; CDR3 DNA: TGTGCCAGCAGCTTGGGGGAATACAGGGTCCCTTACACTGAAGCTTTCTTT; CDR3 protein: CASSLGEYRVPYTEAFF
clone size: once; D gene: -; J gene: TRBJ2-1; V gene: TRBV7-9; CDR3 DNA: TGTGCCAGCAGCACCAACCCCACCCCGGGGGAGCAGTTCTTC; CDR3 protein: CASSTNPTPGEQFF
clone size: -; D gene: TRBD1; J gene: TRBJ1-2; V gene: TRBV11-3; CDR3 DNA: TGTGCCAGCAGCTCGGGACAGAGCTACACCTTC; CDR3 protein: CASSSGQSYTF
clone size: -; D gene: TRBD1; J gene: TRBJ1-2; V gene: TRBV9; CDR3 DNA: TGTGCCAGCAGCGCGGGACAGGGGAAATATGGCTACACCTTC; CDR3 protein: CASSAGQGKYGYTF
clone size: -; D gene: TRBD1; J gene: TRBJ1-4; V gene: TRBV30; CDR3 DNA: TGTGCCTGGAGTCGAACGACAGGGAATGAAAAACTGTTTTTT; CDR3 protein: CAWSRTTGNEKLFF
clone size: once; D gene: TRBD1; J gene: TRBJ2-1; V gene: TRBV13; CDR3 DNA: TGTGCCAGCAGCTCCAGACCGGGACAGTACAATGAGCAGTTCTTC; CDR3 protein: CASSSRPGQYNEQFF
clone size: once; D gene: -; J gene: TRBJ1-1; V gene: TRBV4-2; CDR3 DNA: TGTGCCAGCAGCCAAGATGCAGAGGGCACTGAAGCTTTCTTT; CDR3 protein: CASSQDAEGTEAFF
clone size: -; D gene: TRBD1; J gene: TRBJ1-5; V gene: TRBV30; CDR3 DNA: TGTGCCTGGAGTGGACAGGGCGGTCAGCCCCAGCATTTT; CDR3 protein: CAWSGQGGQPQHF
clone size: few; D gene: -; J gene: TRBJ1-1; V gene: TRBV7-9; CDR3 DNA: TGTGCCAGCAGCCCTGGACAGAGATACGCTGAAGCTTTCTTT; CDR3 protein: CASSPGQRYAEAFF
clone size: few; D gene: TRBD1; J gene: TRBJ1-1; V gene: TRBV7-8; CDR3 DNA: TGTGCCAGCAGCTTAGGTTGGGGACAGGGTGAAGCTTTCTTT; CDR3 protein: CASSLGWGQGEAFF
clone size: -; D gene: -; J gene: TRBJ1-5; V gene: TRBV4-3; CDR3 DNA: TGCGCCAGCAGCCAAGAGTGGCGGGATCGGGGGCCCCAGCATTTT; CDR3 protein: CASSQEWRDRGPQHF
clone size: -; D gene: TRBD1; J gene: TRBJ2-2; V gene: TRBV5-1; CDR3 DNA: TGCGCCAGCAGCTTGAGAACCGGGACAGCGAACACCGGGGAGCTGTTTTTT; CDR3 protein: CASSLRTGTANTGELFF
clone size: -; D gene: TRBD1; J gene: TRBJ1-2; V gene: TRBV18; CDR3 DNA: TGTGCCAGCTCACTGGACAGGAACTATGGCTACACCTTC; CDR3 protein: CASSLDRNYGYTF
clone size: -; D gene: -; J gene: TRBJ1-2; V gene: TRBV5-6; CDR3 DNA: TGTGCCAGCAGCTTGCTAGATTACTATGGCTACACCTTC; CDR3 protein: CASSLLDYYGYTF
clone size: -; D gene: TRBD1; J gene: TRBJ1-4; V gene: TRBV7-8; CDR3 DNA: TGTGCCAGCAGCTTAGGACAGGGGGAAAACGAAAAACTGTTTTTT; CDR3 protein: CASSLGQGENEKLFF
clone size: -; D gene: -; J gene: TRBJ1-2; V gene: TRBV11-2; CDR3 DNA: TGTGCCAGCAGCGCTCAGGTTTACTATGGCTACACCTTC; CDR3 protein: CASSAQVYYGYTF
clone size: -; D gene: -; J gene: TRBJ1-1; V gene: TRBV11-3; CDR3 DNA: TGTGCCAGCAGCTTAGATGGAGGGATGAACACTGAAGCTTTCTTT; CDR3 protein: CASSLDGGMNTEAFF